The count of the clone carrying this T cell receptor beta chain is one. The sample belongs to a study of PD-L1 blockade in urothelial cancer. Sequenced by immunoSEQ multiplex PCR; TCRdb stores in-frame clones only, minus some. The table has fewer than 45,000 clones, around four fifths seen once. The sample's time point: pretreatment peripheral blood. CDR1 is SQVTM, CDR2 ANQGSEA, per germline. This CDR3 is 11 amino acids long. V lost 4 bases and J 5 bases, leaving 8 bases between the germline ends. The sequencing used PBMCs, collected around atezolizumab (anti-PD-L1) treatment. The sequence was collected from a man in his 60s with urothelial cancer. The chain joins TRBV29-1 to TRBJ2-5; a possible D gene is TRBD2 (6 bases). The CDR3 reads CSVVRGETQYF. In DNA, the CDR3 is TGCAGCGTTGTCCGGGGGGAGACCCAGTACTTC.